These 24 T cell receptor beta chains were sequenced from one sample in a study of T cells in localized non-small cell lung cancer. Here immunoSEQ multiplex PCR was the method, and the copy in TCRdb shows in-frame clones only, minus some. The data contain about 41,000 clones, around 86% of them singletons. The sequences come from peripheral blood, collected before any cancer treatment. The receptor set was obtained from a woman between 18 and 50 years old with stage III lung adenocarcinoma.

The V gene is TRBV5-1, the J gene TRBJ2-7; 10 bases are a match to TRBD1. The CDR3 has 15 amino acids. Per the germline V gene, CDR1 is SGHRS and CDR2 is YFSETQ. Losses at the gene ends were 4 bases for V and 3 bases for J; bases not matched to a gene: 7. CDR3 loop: CASSPGQGTLYEQYF. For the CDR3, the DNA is TGCGCCAGCAGCCCGGGACAGGGGACTCTCTACGAGCAGTACTTC.

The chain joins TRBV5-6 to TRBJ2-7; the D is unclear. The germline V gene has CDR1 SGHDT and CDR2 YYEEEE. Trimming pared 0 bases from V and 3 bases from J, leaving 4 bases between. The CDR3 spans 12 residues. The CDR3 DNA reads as TGTGCCAGCAGCTTGGGAGTCTACGAGCAGTACTTC. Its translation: CASSLGVYEQYF. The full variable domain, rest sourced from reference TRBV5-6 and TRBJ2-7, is DAGVTQSPTHLIKTRGQQVTLRCSPKSGHDTVSWYQQALGQGPQFIFQYYEEEERQRGNFPDRFSGHQFPNYSSELNVNALLLGDSALYLCASSLGVYEQYFGPGTRLTVT.

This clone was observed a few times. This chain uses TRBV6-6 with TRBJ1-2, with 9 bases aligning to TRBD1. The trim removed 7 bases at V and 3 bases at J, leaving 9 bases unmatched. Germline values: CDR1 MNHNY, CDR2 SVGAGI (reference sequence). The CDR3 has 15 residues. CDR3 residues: CASNSQGAGYYGYTF. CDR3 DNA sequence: TGTGCCAGCAACTCACAGGGGGCCGGTTACTATGGCTACACCTTC.

The CDR3 sequence is CASSPGANYGYTF. CDR3 bases: TGTGCCAGCTCACCAGGGGCCAACTATGGCTACACCTTC. The V call is TRBV18, the J call TRBJ1-2; tentative D call: TRBD1 (5 bases). There are 13 residues in the CDR3. V lost 2 bases to trimming and J lost 2 bases, with 6 bases between them. The V gene's germline CDR1 is KGHSH and CDR2 LQKENI.

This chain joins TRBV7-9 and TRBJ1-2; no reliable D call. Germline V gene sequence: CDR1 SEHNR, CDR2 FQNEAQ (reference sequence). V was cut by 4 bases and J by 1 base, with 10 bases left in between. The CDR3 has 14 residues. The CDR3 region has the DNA TGTGCCAGCAGCTCCCACCGGGATAACTATGGCTACACCTTC. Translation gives CASSSHRDNYGYTF.

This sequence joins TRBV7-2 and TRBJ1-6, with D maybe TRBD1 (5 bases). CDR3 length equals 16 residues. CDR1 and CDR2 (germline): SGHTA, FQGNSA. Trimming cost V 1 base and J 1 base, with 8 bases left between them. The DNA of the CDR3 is TGTGCCAGCAGCTTAGATCCAGGGTCCTATAATTCACCCCTCCACTTT. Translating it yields CASSLDPGSYNSPLHF.

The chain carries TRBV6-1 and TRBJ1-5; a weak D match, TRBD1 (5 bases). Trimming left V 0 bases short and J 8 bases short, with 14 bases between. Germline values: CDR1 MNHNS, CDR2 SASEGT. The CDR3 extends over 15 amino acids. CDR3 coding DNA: TGTGCCAGCAGTGAAGCGAGGGGCCCGCTTGAGCCCCAGCATTTT. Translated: CASSEARGPLEPQHF.

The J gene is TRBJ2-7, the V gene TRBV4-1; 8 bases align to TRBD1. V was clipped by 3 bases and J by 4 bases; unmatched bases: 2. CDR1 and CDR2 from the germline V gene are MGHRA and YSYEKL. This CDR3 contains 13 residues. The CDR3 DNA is TGCGCCAGCAGCCACCAGGGGGCTTACGAGCAGTACTTC. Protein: CASSHQGAYEQYF.

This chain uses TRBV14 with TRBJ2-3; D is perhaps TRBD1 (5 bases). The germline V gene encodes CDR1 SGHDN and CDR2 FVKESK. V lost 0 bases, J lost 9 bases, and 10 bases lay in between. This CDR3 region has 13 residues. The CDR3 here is CASSQDRQGTQYF. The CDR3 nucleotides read TGTGCCAGCAGCCAAGACCGGCAGGGCACGCAGTATTTT.

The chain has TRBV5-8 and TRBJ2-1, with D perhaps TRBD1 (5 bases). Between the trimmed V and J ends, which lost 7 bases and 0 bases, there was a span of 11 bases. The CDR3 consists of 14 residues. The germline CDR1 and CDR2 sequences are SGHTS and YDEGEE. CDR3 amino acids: CASVLDSSYNEQFF. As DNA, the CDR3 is TGTGCCAGCGTGCTCGACAGCTCCTACAATGAGCAGTTCTTC. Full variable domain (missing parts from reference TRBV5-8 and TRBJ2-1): EAGVTQSPTHLIKTRGQQATLRCSPISGHTSVYWYQQALGLGLQFLLWYDEGEERNRGNFPPRFSGRQFPNYSSELNVNALELEDSALYLCASVLDSSYNEQFFGPGTRLTVL.

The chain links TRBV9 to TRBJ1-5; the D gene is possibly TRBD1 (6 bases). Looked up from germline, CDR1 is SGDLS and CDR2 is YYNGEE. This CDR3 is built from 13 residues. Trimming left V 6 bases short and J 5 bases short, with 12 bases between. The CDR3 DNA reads TGTGCCAGCAATTCAGGGGTCGATCAGCCCCAGCATTTT. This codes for CASNSGVDQPQHF. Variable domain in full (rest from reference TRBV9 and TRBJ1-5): DSGVTQTPKHLITATGQRVTLRCSPRSGDLSVYWYQQSLDQGLQFLIQYYNGEERAKGNILERFSAQQFPDLHSELNLSSLELGDSALYFCASNSGVDQPQHFGDGTRLSIL.

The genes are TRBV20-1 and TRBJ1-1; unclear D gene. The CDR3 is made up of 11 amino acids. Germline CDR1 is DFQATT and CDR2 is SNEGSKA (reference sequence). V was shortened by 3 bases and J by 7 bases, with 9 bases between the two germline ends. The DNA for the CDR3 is TGCAGTGCTAGTCCTGGCGATGAAGCTTTCTTT. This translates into CSASPGDEAFF.

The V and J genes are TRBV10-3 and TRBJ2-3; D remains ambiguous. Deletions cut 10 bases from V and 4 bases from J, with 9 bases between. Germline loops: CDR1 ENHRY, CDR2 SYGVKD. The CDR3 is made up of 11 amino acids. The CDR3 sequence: CATSKADTQYF. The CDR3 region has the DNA TGTGCCACCTCGAAGGCAGATACGCAGTATTTT.

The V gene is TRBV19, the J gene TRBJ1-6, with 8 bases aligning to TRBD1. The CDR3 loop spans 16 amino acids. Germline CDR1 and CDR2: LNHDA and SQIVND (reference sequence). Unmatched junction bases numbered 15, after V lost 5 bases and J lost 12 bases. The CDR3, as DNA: TGTGCCAGTAGTCCCGAGTTCTGGACAGGGTATGAACCCCTCCACTTT. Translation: CASSPEFWTGYEPLHF.

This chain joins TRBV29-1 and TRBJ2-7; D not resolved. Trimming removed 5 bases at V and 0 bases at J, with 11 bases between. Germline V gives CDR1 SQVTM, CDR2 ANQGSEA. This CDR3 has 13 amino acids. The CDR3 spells CSVRWVSSYEQYF. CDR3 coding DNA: TGCAGCGTTCGCTGGGTTAGCTCCTACGAGCAGTACTTC.

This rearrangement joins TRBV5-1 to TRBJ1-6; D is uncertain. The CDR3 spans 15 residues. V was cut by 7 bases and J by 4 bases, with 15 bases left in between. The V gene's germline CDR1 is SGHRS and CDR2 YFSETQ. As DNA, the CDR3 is TGCGCCAGCTCGGGCGGGGAACCATATAATTCACCCCTCCACTTT. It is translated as CASSGGEPYNSPLHF.

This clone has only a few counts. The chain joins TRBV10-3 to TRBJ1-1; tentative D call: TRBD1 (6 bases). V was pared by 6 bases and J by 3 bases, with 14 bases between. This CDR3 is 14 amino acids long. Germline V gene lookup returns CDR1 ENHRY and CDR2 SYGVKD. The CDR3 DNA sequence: TGTGCCATCAGACCACGGAGGACAGACACTGAAGCTTTCTTT. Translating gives CAIRPRRTDTEAFF.

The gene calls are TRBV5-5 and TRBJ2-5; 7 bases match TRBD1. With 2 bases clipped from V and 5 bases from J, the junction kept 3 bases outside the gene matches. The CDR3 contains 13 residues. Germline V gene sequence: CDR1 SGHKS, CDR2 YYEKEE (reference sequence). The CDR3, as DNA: TGTGCCAGCAGCTTCGACAGGGTTGAGACCCAGTACTTC. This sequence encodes CASSFDRVETQYF.

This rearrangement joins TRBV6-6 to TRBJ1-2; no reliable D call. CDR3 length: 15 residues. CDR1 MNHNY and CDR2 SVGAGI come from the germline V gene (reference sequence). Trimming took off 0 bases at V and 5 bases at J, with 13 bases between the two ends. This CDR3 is CASSYSNSVGYGYTF. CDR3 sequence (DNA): TGTGCCAGCAGTTACTCGAATTCAGTGGGGTATGGCTACACCTTC.

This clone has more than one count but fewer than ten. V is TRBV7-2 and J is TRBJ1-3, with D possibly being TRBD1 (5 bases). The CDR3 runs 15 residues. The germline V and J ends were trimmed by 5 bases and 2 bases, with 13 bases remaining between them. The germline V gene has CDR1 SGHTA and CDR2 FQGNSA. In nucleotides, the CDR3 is TGTGCCAGCAGCCCAGACAGCAGAACTGGAAACACCATATATTTT. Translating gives CASSPDSRTGNTIYF.

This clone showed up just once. This CDR3 is CASYGLQETQYF. As DNA, the CDR3 is TGTGCCAGCTACGGGCTCCAAGAGACCCAGTACTTC. J is TRBJ2-5 and V is TRBV2; D is unclear. Germline V gene lookup returns CDR1 SNHLY and CDR2 FYNNEI. The length of the CDR3 is 12 residues. Trimming removed 8 bases from V and 1 base from J, with 8 bases in between.

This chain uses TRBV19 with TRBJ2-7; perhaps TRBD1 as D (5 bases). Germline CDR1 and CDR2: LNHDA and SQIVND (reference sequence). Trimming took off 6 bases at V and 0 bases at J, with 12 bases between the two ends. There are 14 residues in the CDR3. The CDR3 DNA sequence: TGTGCCAGTAGCCGGACACCCGCCTCCTACGAGCAGTACTTC. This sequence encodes CASSRTPASYEQYF.

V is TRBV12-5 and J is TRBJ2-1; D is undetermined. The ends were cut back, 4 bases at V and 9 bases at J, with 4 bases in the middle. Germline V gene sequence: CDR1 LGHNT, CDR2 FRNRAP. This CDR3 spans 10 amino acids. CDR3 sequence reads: CASGSGEQFF. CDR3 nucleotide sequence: TGTGCTAGTGGTTCCGGTGAGCAGTTCTTC.

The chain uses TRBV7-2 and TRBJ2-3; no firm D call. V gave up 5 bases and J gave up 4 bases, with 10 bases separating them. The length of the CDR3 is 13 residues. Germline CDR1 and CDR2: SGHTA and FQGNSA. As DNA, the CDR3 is TGTGCCAGCAGCCACGAGGCCTCAGATACGCAGTATTTT. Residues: CASSHEASDTQYF.